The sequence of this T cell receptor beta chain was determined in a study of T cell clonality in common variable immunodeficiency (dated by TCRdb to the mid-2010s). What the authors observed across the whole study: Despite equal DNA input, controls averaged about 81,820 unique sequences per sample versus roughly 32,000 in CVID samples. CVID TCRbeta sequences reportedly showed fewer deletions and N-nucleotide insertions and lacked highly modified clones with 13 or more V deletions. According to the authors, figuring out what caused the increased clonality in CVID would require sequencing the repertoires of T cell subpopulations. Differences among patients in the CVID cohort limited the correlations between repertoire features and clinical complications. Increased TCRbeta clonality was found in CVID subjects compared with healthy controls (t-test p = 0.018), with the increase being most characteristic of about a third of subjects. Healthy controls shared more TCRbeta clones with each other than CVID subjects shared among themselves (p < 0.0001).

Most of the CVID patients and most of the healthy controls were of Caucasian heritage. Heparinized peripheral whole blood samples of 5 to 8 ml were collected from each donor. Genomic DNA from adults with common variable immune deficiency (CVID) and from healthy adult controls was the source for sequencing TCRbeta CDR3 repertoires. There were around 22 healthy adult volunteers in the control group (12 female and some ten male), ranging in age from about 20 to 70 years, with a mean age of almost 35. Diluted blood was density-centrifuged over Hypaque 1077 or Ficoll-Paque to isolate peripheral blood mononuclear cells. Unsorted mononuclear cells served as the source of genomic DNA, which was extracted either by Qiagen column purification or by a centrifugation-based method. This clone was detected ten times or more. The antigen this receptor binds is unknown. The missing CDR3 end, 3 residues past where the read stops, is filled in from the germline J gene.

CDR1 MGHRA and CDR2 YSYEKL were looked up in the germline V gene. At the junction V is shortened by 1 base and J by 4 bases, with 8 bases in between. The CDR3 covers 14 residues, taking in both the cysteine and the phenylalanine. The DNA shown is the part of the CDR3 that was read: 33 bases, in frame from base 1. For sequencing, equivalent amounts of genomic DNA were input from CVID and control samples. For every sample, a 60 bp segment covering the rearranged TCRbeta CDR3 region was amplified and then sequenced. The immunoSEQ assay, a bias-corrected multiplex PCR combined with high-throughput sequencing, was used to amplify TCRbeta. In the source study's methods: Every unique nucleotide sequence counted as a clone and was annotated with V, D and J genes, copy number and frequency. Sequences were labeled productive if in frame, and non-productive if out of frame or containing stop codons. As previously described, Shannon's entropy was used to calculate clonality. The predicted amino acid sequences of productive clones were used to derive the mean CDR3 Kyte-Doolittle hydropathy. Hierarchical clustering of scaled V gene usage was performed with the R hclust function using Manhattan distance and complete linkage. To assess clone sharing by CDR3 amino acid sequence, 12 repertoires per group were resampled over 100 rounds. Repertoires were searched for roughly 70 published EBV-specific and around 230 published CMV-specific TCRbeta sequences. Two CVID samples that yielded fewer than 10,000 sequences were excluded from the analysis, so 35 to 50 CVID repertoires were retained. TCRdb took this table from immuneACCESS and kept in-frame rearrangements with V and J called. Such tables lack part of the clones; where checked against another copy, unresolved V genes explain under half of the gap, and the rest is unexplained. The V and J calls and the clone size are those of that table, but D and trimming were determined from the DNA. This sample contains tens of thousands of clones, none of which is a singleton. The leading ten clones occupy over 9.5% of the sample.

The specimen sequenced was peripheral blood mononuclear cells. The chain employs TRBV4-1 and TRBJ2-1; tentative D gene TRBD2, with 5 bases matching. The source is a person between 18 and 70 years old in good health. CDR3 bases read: TGCGCCAGCAGCCAAGTGAAGCGGTACAATGAG. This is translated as CASSQVKRYNE. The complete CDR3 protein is CASSQVKRYNEQFF.